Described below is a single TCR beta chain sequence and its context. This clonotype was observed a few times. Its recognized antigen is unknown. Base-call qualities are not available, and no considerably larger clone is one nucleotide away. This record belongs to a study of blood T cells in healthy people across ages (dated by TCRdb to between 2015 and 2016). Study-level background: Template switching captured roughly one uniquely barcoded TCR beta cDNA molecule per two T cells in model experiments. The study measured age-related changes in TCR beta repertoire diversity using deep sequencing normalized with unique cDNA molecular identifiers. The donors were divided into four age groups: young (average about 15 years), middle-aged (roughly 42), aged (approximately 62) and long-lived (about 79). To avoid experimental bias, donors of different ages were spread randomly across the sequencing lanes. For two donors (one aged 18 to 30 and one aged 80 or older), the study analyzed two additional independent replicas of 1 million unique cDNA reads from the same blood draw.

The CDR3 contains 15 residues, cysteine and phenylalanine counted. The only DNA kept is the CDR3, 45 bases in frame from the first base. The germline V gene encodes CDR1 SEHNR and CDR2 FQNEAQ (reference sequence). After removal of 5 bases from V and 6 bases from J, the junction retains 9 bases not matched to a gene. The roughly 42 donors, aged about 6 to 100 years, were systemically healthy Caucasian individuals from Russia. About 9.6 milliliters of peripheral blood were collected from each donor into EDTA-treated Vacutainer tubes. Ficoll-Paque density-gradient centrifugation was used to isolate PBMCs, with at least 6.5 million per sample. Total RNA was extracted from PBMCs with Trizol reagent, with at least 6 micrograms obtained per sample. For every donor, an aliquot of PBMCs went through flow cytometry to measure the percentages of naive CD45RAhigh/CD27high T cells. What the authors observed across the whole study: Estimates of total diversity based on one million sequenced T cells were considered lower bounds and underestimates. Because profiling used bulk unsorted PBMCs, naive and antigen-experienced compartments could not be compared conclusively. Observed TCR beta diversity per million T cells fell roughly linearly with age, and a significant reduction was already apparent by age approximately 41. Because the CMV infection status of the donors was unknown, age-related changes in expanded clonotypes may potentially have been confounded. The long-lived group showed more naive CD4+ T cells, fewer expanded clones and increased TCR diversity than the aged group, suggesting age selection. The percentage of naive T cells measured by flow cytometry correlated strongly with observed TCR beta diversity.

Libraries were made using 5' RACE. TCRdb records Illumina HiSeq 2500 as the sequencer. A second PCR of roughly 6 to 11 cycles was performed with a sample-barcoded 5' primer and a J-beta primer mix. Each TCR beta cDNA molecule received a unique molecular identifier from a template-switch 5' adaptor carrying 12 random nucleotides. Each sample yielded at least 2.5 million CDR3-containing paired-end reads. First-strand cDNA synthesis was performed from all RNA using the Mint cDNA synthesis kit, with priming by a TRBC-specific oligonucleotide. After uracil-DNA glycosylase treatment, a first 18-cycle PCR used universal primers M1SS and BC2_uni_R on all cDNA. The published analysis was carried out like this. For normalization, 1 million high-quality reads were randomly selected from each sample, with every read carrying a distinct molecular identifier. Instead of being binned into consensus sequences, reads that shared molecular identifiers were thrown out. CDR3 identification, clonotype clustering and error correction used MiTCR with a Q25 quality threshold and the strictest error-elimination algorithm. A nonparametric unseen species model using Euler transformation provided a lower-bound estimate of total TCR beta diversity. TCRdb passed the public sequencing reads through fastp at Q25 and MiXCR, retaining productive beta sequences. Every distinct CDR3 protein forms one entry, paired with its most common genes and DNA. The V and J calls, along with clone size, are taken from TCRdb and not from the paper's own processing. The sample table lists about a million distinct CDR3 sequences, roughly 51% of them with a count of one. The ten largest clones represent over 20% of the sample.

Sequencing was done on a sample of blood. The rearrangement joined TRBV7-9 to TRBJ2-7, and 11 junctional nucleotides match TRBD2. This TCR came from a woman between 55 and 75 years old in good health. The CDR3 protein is CASSATTSGSPEQYF. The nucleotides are TGTGCCAGCAGCGCAACAACTAGCGGGAGCCCCGAGCAGTACTTC.